Shown below are 27 T cell receptor beta chains from a single sample sequenced in a study of cytomegalovirus exposure and HLA in healthy donors. Use of 60 Vbeta and 13 Jbeta primers characterized the PCR. TCRdb keeps only in-frame clones here, not all; method: immunoSEQ multiplex PCR. Of approximately 150,000 clones listed, nearly 80% were seen once; the top ten hold 9.7%. The sample consisted of PBMCs. These receptors all stem from a man between 18 and 29 years old in good health and CMV-seropositive.

V usage is TRBV9 and J usage is TRBJ2-5; TRBD2 aligns across 7 bases. The CDR3 spans 16 residues. V dropped 1 base and J dropped 4; count of bases not matched to a gene: 10. The V gene's germline CDR1 is SGDLS and CDR2 YYNGEE. The CDR3: CASSVQVGGPGETQYF. DNA for the CDR3: TGTGCCAGCAGCGTACAGGTGGGAGGGCCAGGAGAGACCCAGTACTTC. The full variable domain, in which reference TRBV9 and TRBJ2-5 provide the parts outside the CDR3, is DSGVTQTPKHLITATGQRVTLRCSPRSGDLSVYWYQQSLDQGLQFLIQYYNGEERAKGNILERFSAQQFPDLHSELNLSSLELGDSALYFCASSVQVGGPGETQYFGPGTRLLVL.

As for this clone: Other DNA sequences in the sample encode the same CDR3. The J gene is TRBJ1-6, the V gene TRBV18, with 8 positions matching TRBD1. The germline V gene encodes CDR1 KGHSH and CDR2 LQKENI. The CDR3 has 14 residues. The V segment lost 3 bases and the J segment 7 bases; nucleotides outside the gene matches: 2. The CDR3 DNA is TGTGCCAGCTCACCGGGACAGGACAATTCACCCCTCCACTTT. It specifies CASSPGQDNSPLHF.

In this sample, this clone turned up a few times. The chain is built from TRBV6-1 and TRBJ2-7; 8 nucleotides agree with TRBD2. The CDR3 consists of 15 residues. Germline V gene data show CDR1 as MNHNS and CDR2 as SASEGT. V gave up 7 bases and J gave up 2 bases; unmatched junction bases: 10. The chain's CDR3 is CASTRGASGPYEQYF. The CDR3, as DNA: TGTGCCAGCACCCGAGGGGCTAGCGGGCCCTACGAGCAGTACTTC.

V gene TRBV27 combines with J gene TRBJ2-1, with TRBD2 matching 14 bases. The germline V gene has CDR1 MNHEY and CDR2 SMNVEV (reference sequence). Losses at the gene ends were 5 bases for V and 4 bases for J; bases not matched to a gene: 1. CDR3 length: 15 amino acids. CDR3 in DNA: TGTGCCAGCAGTAGGACTAGCGGGAGGTACAATGAGCAGTTCTTC. It encodes CASSRTSGRYNEQFF.

The gene calls are TRBV7-9 and TRBJ2-5; D gene unclear. Germline assignment: CDR1 SEHNR and CDR2 FQNEAQ (reference sequence). The CDR3 runs to 15 residues. V was cut by 5 bases and J by 4 bases, with 17 bases left in between. The CDR3 protein is CASSQNYLEGETQYF. The CDR3 nucleotides read TGTGCCAGCAGCCAGAACTACCTAGAAGGAGAGACCCAGTACTTC.

J is TRBJ2-1 and V is TRBV19; 12 bases align to TRBD2. The ends lost 4 bases at V and 8 bases at J; junction bases unmatched: 9. This CDR3 has 16 residues. The germline CDR1 and CDR2 sequences are LNHDA and SQIVND (reference sequence). CDR3 amino acids: CASSTPSGGAGDEQFF. CDR3 nucleotide sequence: TGTGCCAGTAGTACGCCTAGCGGGGGGGCCGGGGATGAGCAGTTCTTC.

This sequence joins TRBV5-5 and TRBJ1-1; D is unresolved. Germline loops: CDR1 SGHKS, CDR2 YYEKEE (reference sequence). The CDR3 runs to 14 residues. V gave up 2 bases and J gave up 5 bases, with 13 bases separating them. DNA for the CDR3: TGTGCCAGCAGCTTCGTCTCCGCGGGGACTGAAGCTTTCTTT. Its protein is CASSFVSAGTEAFF.

This clone has a handful of counts. The V and J genes are TRBV6-4 and TRBJ2-1; tentative D call: TRBD1 (5 bases). Trimming left V 4 bases short and J 4 bases short, with 17 bases between. The V gene's germline CDR1 is MRHNA and CDR2 SNTAGT. This CDR3 comprises 16 residues. The CDR3 here is CASSVQGRIDYNEQFF. CDR3 DNA: TGTGCCAGCAGTGTGCAGGGAAGAATAGATTACAATGAGCAGTTCTTC.

The J gene is TRBJ2-6, the V gene TRBV29-1, with D hard to call. This CDR3 comprises 13 residues. The germline CDR1 and CDR2 sequences are SQVTM and ANQGSEA. Trimming stripped 5 bases from V and 0 bases from J, with 5 bases between. The CDR3 nucleotides are TGCAGCGTTCAGGTCTCTGGGGCCAACGTCCTGACTTTC. Protein product: CSVQVSGANVLTF.

This clone has only a few counts. The chain carries TRBV15 and TRBJ2-3; no firm D call. The V end lost 1 base, the J end lost 1 base, and 15 bases lay between the germline ends. Germline values: CDR1 LNHNV, CDR2 YYDKDF (reference sequence). This CDR3 region has 17 residues. The CDR3 bases are TGTGCCACCAGCAGAGGGAACCACTATTACCGCACAGATACGCAGTATTTT. It encodes CATSRGNHYYRTDTQYF.

Remarks on this clone: The junction departs from the called germline gene at one end, perhaps through a read error. The chain uses TRBV7-9 and TRBJ2-6; a possible D gene is TRBD1 (5 bases). The CDR3 totals 17 residues. Germline lookup yields CDR1 SEHNR and CDR2 FQNEAQ (reference sequence). For the CDR3, the DNA is TGTGCCAGCAGCTTATCGTCGCGGTCCTCTGGGGCCAACGGCCTGACTTTC. It yields the protein CASSLSSRSSGANGLTF. Full variable domain (rest looked up from reference TRBV7-9 and TRBJ2-6): DTGVSQNPRHKITKRGQNVTFRCDPISEHNRLYWYRQTLGQGPEFLTYFQNEAQLEKSRLLSDRFSAERPKGSFSTLEIQRTEQGDSAMYLCASSLSSRSSGANGLTFGAGSRLTVL.

Of note for this clone: Other DNA sequences in the sample encode the same CDR3. This chain links TRBV7-3 with TRBJ2-3, with a tentative D call TRBD2 (6 bases). The germline gives CDR1 SGHTA, CDR2 FQGTGA. Between the trimmed V and J ends, which lost 1 base and 3 bases, there was a span of 17 bases. The CDR3 consists of 17 residues. CDR3 sequence: CASSLIGGRGGTDTQYF. The CDR3, as DNA: TGTGCCAGCAGCTTAATCGGGGGACGAGGCGGGACAGATACGCAGTATTTT.

This clone was picked up one time. The chain couples TRBV10-3 to TRBJ2-2; D gene uncertain. Germline CDR1 and CDR2: ENHRY and SYGVKD. V was shortened by 2 bases and J by 0 bases, with 16 bases between the two germline ends. The CDR3 extends over 18 amino acids. CDR3 nucleotide sequence: TGTGCCATCAGTGAGCCGAACCCCAATCCGGCGAACACCGGGGAGCTGTTTTTT. Residues: CAISEPNPNPANTGELFF.

This chain joins TRBV9 and TRBJ2-5; 8 positions agree with TRBD2. CDR3 size: 15 residues. Trimming cost V 2 bases and J 3 bases; bases outside gene matches: 6. Per germline, CDR1 SGDLS and CDR2 YYNGEE. CDR3 in DNA: TGTGCCAGCAGCGTCCTGGGACTAGGGGAAGAGACCCAGTACTTC. Protein sequence: CASSVLGLGEETQYF.

Comment on this clone: The sample holds other DNA sequences that translate to the same CDR3. The genes are TRBV5-1 and TRBJ2-5; TRBD2 agrees at 8 bases. Trimming removed 4 bases from V and 3 bases from J; junction bases left unmatched: 8. This CDR3 comprises 15 residues. Germline V gene sequence: CDR1 SGHRS, CDR2 YFSETQ. CDR3 bases: TGCGCCAGCAGCGGCGGGACGGGGGGGGAAGAGACCCAGTACTTC. It specifies CASSGGTGGEETQYF.

The chain has TRBV7-9 and TRBJ2-6; 8 bases agree with TRBD1. CDR1 is SEHNR and CDR2 is FQNEAQ in the germline V gene (reference sequence). The CDR3 is made up of 18 amino acids. Unmatched junction bases numbered 6, after V lost 2 bases and J lost 0 bases. CDR3 region: CASSLMTGVHSGANVLTF. For the CDR3, the DNA is TGTGCCAGCAGCTTAATGACAGGGGTCCACTCTGGGGCCAACGTCCTGACTTTC.

The chain has TRBV4-2 and TRBJ2-3; D not certain. The V gene's germline CDR1 is LGHNA and CDR2 YNFKEQ. The length of the CDR3 is 15 residues. V shed 0 bases and J shed 0 bases, with 7 bases lying between them. Written as DNA, the CDR3 is TGTGCCAGCAGCCAAGAGCGGAGAAGCACAGATACGCAGTATTTT. Amino acids: CASSQERRSTDTQYF.

The V and J genes are TRBV5-1 and TRBJ2-1; 8 bases line up with TRBD2. Germline V gives CDR1 SGHRS, CDR2 YFSETQ. Unmatched junction bases numbered 8, after V lost 3 bases and J lost 6 bases. This CDR3 has 15 amino acids. The CDR3 region is CASSSTGTSINEQFF. Here the CDR3 DNA reads TGCGCCAGCAGCTCGACCGGGACTAGTATCAATGAGCAGTTCTTC.

V gene TRBV2 combines with J gene TRBJ2-7, with 11 bases fitting TRBD2. CDR3 length equals 13 residues. Germline loops: CDR1 SNHLY, CDR2 FYNNEI. The V and J ends lost 11 bases and 1 base, in that order; junction bases with no gene match: 4. DNA of the CDR3: TGTGCCGCAGGGACTAGCGGTTCCTACGAGCAGTACTTC. Protein sequence: CAAGTSGSYEQYF. The full variable domain, rest sourced from reference TRBV2 and TRBJ2-7, is EPEVTQTPSHQVTQMGQEVILRCVPISNHLYFYWYRQILGQKVEFLVSFYNNEISEKSEIFDDQFSVERPDGSNFTLKIRSTKLEDSAMYFCAAGTSGSYEQYFGPGTRLTVT.

This clone was seen just once. This sequence joins TRBV2 and TRBJ1-5; 7 bases are a match to TRBD1. Germline CDR1 reads SNHLY; CDR2 reads FYNNEI. This CDR3 comprises 16 residues. Trimming took 6 bases from V and 3 from J; bases not matched to a gene: 11. The CDR3 nucleotides read TGTGCCAGCAGCGGTGACAGGGTTCTTTCCAATCAGCCCCAGCATTTT. Amino acid sequence: CASSGDRVLSNQPQHF. Full variable domain (rest looked up from reference TRBV2 and TRBJ1-5): EPEVTQTPSHQVTQMGQEVILRCVPISNHLYFYWYRQILGQKVEFLVSFYNNEISEKSEIFDDQFSVERPDGSNFTLKIRSTKLEDSAMYFCASSGDRVLSNQPQHFGDGTRLSIL.

The rearrangement joins TRBV25-1 to TRBJ1-4, with 9 bases that match TRBD1. CDR1 is MGHDK and CDR2 is SYGVNS in the germline V gene. V lost 1 base to trimming and J lost 6 bases; unmatched junction nucleotides: 3. The CDR3 extends over 15 amino acids. CDR3 nucleotides: TGTGCCAGCAGTGAATCGACAGGGGGTCATGAAAAACTGTTTTTT. Its translation is CASSESTGGHEKLFF.

V is TRBV27 and J is TRBJ2-7, with a possible D match to TRBD1 (5 bases). CDR3 length: 15 amino acids. V was clipped by 2 bases and J by 3 bases, with 14 bases between them. Germline CDR1 reads MNHEY; CDR2 reads SMNVEV (reference sequence). CDR3 in amino acids: CASSLGLGQIYEQYF. As DNA, the CDR3 is TGTGCCAGCAGTTTAGGCCTGGGGCAGATCTACGAGCAGTACTTC.

The chain recombines TRBV7-9 with TRBJ1-1; the match to TRBD1 covers 7 bases. The germline V gene has CDR1 SEHNR and CDR2 FQNEAQ (reference sequence). The J segment lost 5 bases and the V segment lost 0 bases, leaving 6 bases of the junction unmatched. There are 15 residues in the CDR3. CDR3 DNA sequence: TGTGCCAGCAGCTTAGCAGGGGGCGCGAGGACTGAAGCTTTCTTT. It encodes CASSLAGGARTEAFF.

This clone appeared once. V usage is TRBV5-1 and J usage is TRBJ1-1, with D hard to call. Germline V lookup: CDR1 SGHRS, CDR2 YFSETQ. This CDR3 has 15 amino acids. V lost 2 bases and J lost 7, with 18 bases in between. DNA of the CDR3: TGCGCCAGCAGCTTTTTGAGGCTCGCTCTAGGTGAAGCTTTCTTT. It is translated as CASSFLRLALGEAFF.

This clone was counted a few times. The chain couples TRBV5-1 to TRBJ2-2, with TRBD1 matching over 8 bases. The germline V gene has CDR1 SGHRS and CDR2 YFSETQ. Trimming at V came to 4 bases and at J to 7 bases, leaving 12 bases not matched to a gene. The CDR3 spans 16 residues. CDR3 amino acids: CASSRLLTGEVGELFF. CDR3 bases: TGCGCCAGCAGCCGATTATTGACAGGGGAAGTCGGGGAGCTGTTTTTT.

The CDR3 sequence: CASSFGTDRAETGELFF. The CDR3, as DNA: TGTGCCAGCAGCTTCGGTACGGACAGGGCGGAAACCGGGGAGCTGTTTTTT. The rearrangement links TRBV5-6 to TRBJ2-2; 8 bases map to TRBD1. Per the germline V gene, CDR1 is SGHDT and CDR2 is YYEEEE. V dropped 2 bases and J dropped 5; count of bases not matched to a gene: 11. There are 17 residues in the CDR3.

The chain carries TRBV7-9 and TRBJ1-2, with TRBD1 identical over 7 bases. CDR1 SEHNR and CDR2 FQNEAQ come from the germline V gene (reference sequence). With V trimmed by 4 bases and J by 6 bases, 8 bases remained unmatched. This CDR3 is built from 14 residues. The CDR3 region has the DNA TGTGCCAGCAGCTCGCTCAATACAGGGGATGGCTACACCTTC. Translation: CASSSLNTGDGYTF.